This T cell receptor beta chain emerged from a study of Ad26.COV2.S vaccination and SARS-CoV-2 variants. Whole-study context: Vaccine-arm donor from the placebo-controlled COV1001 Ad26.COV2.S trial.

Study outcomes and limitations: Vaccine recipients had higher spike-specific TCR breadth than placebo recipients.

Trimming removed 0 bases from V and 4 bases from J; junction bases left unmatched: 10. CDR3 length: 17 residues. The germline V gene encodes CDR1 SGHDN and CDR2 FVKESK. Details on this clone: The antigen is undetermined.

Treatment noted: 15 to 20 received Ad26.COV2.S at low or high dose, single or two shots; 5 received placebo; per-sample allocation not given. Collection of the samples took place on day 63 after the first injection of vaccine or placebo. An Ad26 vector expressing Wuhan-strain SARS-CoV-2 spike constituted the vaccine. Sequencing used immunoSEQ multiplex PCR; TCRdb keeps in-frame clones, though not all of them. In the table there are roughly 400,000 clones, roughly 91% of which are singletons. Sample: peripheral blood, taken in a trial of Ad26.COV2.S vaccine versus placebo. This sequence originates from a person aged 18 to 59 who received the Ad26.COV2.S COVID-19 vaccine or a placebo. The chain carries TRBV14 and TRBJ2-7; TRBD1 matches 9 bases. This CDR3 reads CASSQEIVGTGPYEQYF. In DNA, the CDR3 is TGTGCCAGCAGCCAAGAAATTGTCGGGACAGGGCCTTACGAGCAGTACTTC.